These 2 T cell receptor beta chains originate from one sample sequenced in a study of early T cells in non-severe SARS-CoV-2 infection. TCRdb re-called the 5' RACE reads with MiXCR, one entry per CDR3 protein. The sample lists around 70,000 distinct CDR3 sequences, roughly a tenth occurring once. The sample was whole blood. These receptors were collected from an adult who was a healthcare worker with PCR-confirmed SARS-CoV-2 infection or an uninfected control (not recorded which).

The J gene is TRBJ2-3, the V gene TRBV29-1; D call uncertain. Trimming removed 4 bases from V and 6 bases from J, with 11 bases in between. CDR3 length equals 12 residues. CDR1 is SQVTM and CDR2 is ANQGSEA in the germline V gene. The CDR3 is CSVVLSGDTQYF. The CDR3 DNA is TGCAGCGTTGTTCTGTCTGGGGATACGCAGTATTTT.

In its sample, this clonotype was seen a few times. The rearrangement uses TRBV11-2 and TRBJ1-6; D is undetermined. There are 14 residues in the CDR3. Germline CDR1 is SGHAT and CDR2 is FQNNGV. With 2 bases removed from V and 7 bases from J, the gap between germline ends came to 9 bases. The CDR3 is CASSLSPTNSPLHF. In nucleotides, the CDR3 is TGTGCCAGCAGCTTATCACCTACGAATTCACCCCTCCACTTT.